A single sample gave rise to the 10 T cell receptor beta chains below, sequenced in a study of Ad26.COV2.S vaccination and SARS-CoV-2 variants. Treatment here: 15 to 20 received Ad26.COV2.S at low or high dose, single or two shots; about 5 received placebo; per-sample allocation not given. At day 63 after the first vaccine or placebo injection, samples were drawn. TCRdb's table, derived via immunoSEQ multiplex PCR, lists solely in-frame clones and lacks some. The sample consists of roughly 350,000 clones, about 89% of them appearing once. Specimen: peripheral blood, collected in a trial of Ad26.COV2.S vaccine versus placebo. These receptors originate from a person between 18 and 65 years old who received the Ad26.COV2.S COVID-19 vaccine or a placebo.

The rearrangement joins TRBV11-2 to TRBJ1-2; D unresolved. This CDR3 has 15 amino acids. Trimming stripped 5 bases from V and 4 bases from J, with 17 bases between. The V gene's germline CDR1 is SGHAT and CDR2 FQNNGV. This CDR3 is CASSTRDAWGYGYTF. CDR3 bases: TGTGCCAGCAGCACCCGCGATGCCTGGGGCTATGGCTACACCTTC.

The chain carries TRBV18 and TRBJ1-3, with D hard to call. Trimming took off 1 base at V and 4 bases at J, with 17 bases between the two ends. The germline V gene has CDR1 KGHSH and CDR2 LQKENI. This CDR3 is built from 17 residues. Written as DNA, the CDR3 is TGTGCCAGCTCACCACTCCTCGCGGAACAGTCAGGAAACACCATATATTTT. It specifies CASSPLLAEQSGNTIYF.

V gene TRBV7-9 combines with J gene TRBJ1-1; TRBD1 is a possible D gene (6 bases). V lost 6 bases, J lost 1 base, and 18 bases lay in between. This CDR3 region has 16 residues. CDR1 is SEHNR, CDR2 FQNEAQ, per germline (reference sequence). CDR3 nucleotide sequence: TGTGCCAGCAGGAGAGGAGATGCGACAGGGAACACTGAAGCTTTCTTT. Protein product: CASRRGDATGNTEAFF.

The gene calls are TRBV27 and TRBJ2-2; 8 nucleotides align to TRBD1. Germline assignment: CDR1 MNHEY and CDR2 SMNVEV (reference sequence). This CDR3 comprises 14 residues. V trimming: 6 bases; J trimming: 7 bases; junction bases outside the gene matches: 7. In nucleotides, the CDR3 is TGTGCCAGCAGCAGGCGGACAGGGATCGGGGAGCTGTTTTTT. This gives the protein CASSRRTGIGELFF.

The chain joins TRBV11-2 to TRBJ1-3; D not resolved. Germline values: CDR1 SGHAT, CDR2 FQNNGV. The CDR3 runs to 13 residues. Trimming took 5 bases from V and 3 from J, leaving 8 bases between them. CDR3 amino acids: CASSPGIGNTIYF. The CDR3 region has the DNA TGTGCCAGCAGCCCCGGGATTGGAAACACCATATATTTT.

This chain uses TRBV29-1 with TRBJ2-1; 13 bases are a match to TRBD2. The germline gives CDR1 SQVTM, CDR2 ANQGSEA. The CDR3 totals 14 residues. Trimming took 7 bases from V and 3 from J; bases not matched to a gene: 3. CDR3 sequence: CSARLAGGYNEQFF. CDR3 DNA: TGCAGCGCTCGACTAGCGGGAGGCTACAATGAGCAGTTCTTC.

The chain links TRBV11-2 to TRBJ2-7; D remains ambiguous. This CDR3 is built from 13 residues. Trimming took 6 bases from V and 4 from J, leaving 13 bases between them. Germline V gene data show CDR1 as SGHAT and CDR2 as FQNNGV. The CDR3 here is CASRLSSGYEQYF. Here the CDR3 DNA reads TGTGCCAGCAGGCTTAGTTCTGGGTACGAGCAGTACTTC.

V is TRBV7-6 and J is TRBJ1-3; no definite D call. Trimming took off 3 bases at V and 0 bases at J, with 12 bases between the two ends. The CDR3 is 16 amino acids. Germline V lookup: CDR1 SGHVS, CDR2 FNYEAQ. The CDR3 sequence: CASSFQTGYSGNTIYF. In nucleotides, the CDR3 is TGTGCCAGCAGCTTCCAGACTGGATACTCTGGAAACACCATATATTTT.

This clone is a singleton in its sample. The chain links TRBV10-3 to TRBJ1-1; D is undetermined. V shed 2 bases and J shed 4 bases, with 8 bases lying between them. The CDR3 is 13 amino acids. The germline V gene has CDR1 ENHRY and CDR2 SYGVKD. In DNA, the CDR3 is TGTGCCATCAGTGAGGGGTCGGGCACTGAAGCTTTCTTT. Translation gives CAISEGSGTEAFF.

This rearrangement joins TRBV19 to TRBJ1-2; TRBD1 agrees at 8 bases. Trimming at V came to 4 bases and at J to 4 bases, leaving 2 bases not matched to a gene. CDR3 size: 13 residues. The germline V gene encodes CDR1 LNHDA and CDR2 SQIVND (reference sequence). As DNA, the CDR3 is TGTGCCAGTAGTACAGGGGGCTTCTATGGCTACACCTTC. This translates into CASSTGGFYGYTF. The full variable domain, completed using reference TRBV19 and TRBJ1-2, is DGGITQSPKYLFRKEGQNVTLSCEQNLNHDAMYWYRQDPGQGLRLIYYSQIVNDFQKGDIAEGYSVSREKKESFPLTVTSAQKNPTAFYLCASSTGGFYGYTFGSGTRLTVV.